The clone carrying this TCR beta chain was found a few times. Its cognate antigen is unknown. This CDR3 spans 15 amino acids. Trimming took 3 bases from V and 2 from J, leaving 11 bases between them. Germline CDR1 is SNHLY and CDR2 is FYNNEI. The data stem from a study of T cells after yellow fever vaccination. At the level of the study: In the case of low-cell-number fractions, SMART-Seq v4 Ultra Low Input was used for preparation. The study's findings and limits: Highly abundant clonotypes carried over from the bulk population could end up in FACS-sorted repertoires as contaminants. Peak timing came faster in the weaker secondary response, day 5 versus 15. Most primary-vaccination clones recurred post-booster (around 95% CD4, roughly 90% CD8).

One entry per CDR3 protein results from TCRdb running MiXCR on the 5' RACE reads. Of over 300,000 distinct CDR3 sequences in the sample, 6.5% to 8.5% were seen once. The chain links TRBV2 to TRBJ1-3; no firm D call. The receptor comes from a man in his late teens or twenties who received the YFV17D yellow fever vaccine. Sequenced here: PBMCs, sampled roughly seven weeks after the first yellow fever vaccination. CDR3 amino acids: CASSELSSTGNTIYF. The CDR3 nucleotides are TGTGCCAGCAGTGAGTTGAGTAGCACTGGAAACACCATATATTTT.